The 24 T cell receptor beta chains reported below all come from one sample, sequenced in a study of spatial heterogeneity in lung cancer. General study findings and limits: Intratumoral expanded alpha and beta TCR counts were found to track tumor mutation counts.

Which antigens these TCRs recognize remains unknown. TCRdb passed the 5' RACE reads through MiXCR, listing each CDR3 protein once. The sample has 10,000 to 15,000 distinct CDR3 sequences; 5.5% to 8.5% are singletons. Regarding time point: sample taken at primary tumor resection. This material consisted of lung tumor tissue, taken at surgery. The receptors were sampled from a female donor with early-stage non-small cell lung cancer.

This clonotype was found many times. The rearrangement joins TRBV28 to TRBJ1-1, with D tentatively TRBD1 (5 bases). V lost 5 bases to trimming and J lost 0 bases, with 13 bases between them. Germline V gene data show CDR1 as MDHEN and CDR2 as SYDVKM. The CDR3 sequence is 15 residues long. In DNA, the CDR3 is TGTGCCAGCAGTCCCCGACAGAACCTGAACACTGAAGCTTTCTTT. It specifies CASSPRQNLNTEAFF.

This clonotype was picked up many times. The rearrangement uses TRBV18 and TRBJ2-7; D remains unclear. Trimming pared 0 bases from V and 2 bases from J, leaving 5 bases between. The CDR3 spans 13 residues. Germline CDR1 is KGHSH and CDR2 is LQKENI. The chain's CDR3 is CASSPPGTYEQYF. The DNA of the CDR3 is TGTGCCAGCTCACCACCGGGAACCTACGAGCAGTACTTC.

The genes are TRBV28 and TRBJ2-5; 7 nucleotides match TRBD2. Trimming cost V 2 bases and J 13 bases; bases outside gene matches: 10. Germline V gives CDR1 MDHEN, CDR2 SYDVKM. The CDR3 contains 13 residues. The CDR3 here is CASSLGGLGDRYF. In nucleotides, the CDR3 is TGTGCCAGCAGTTTAGGCGGACTAGGCGACCGGTACTTC.

This clonotype was recorded at least ten times. V and J are TRBV12-3 or TRBV12-4 and TRBJ2-7; maybe TRBD2 (6 bases). V dropped 5 bases and J dropped 0 bases, with 14 bases sitting between them. The CDR3 spans 15 residues. CDR3 region: CASSGGGRFSYEQYF. CDR3 bases: TGTGCCAGCAGTGGGGGAGGTAGATTCTCCTACGAGCAGTACTTC.

By share of the sample, this clonotype is medium-sized (0.01 to 0.1%). V and J are TRBV30 and TRBJ2-3; no clear D gene. The CDR3 runs 16 residues. Germline V lookup: CDR1 GTSNPN, CDR2 SVGIG (reference sequence). Trimming shortened V by 1 base and J by 0 bases, and 14 bases separated the two germline ends. The DNA of the CDR3 is TGTGCCTGGAGTGATCGGTCTTGGCGAAGCACAGATACGCAGTATTTT. It codes for CAWSDRSWRSTDTQYF.

This clonotype was picked up many times. The chain uses TRBV29-1 and TRBJ2-3, with D perhaps TRBD2 (6 bases). CDR3 length equals 14 residues. V was cut by 3 bases and J by 6 bases, with 16 bases left in between. In germline, CDR1 is SQVTM, CDR2 ANQGSEA. The CDR3 reads CSVEDTGEGDTQYF. The CDR3 DNA follows: TGCAGCGTTGAGGATACGGGAGAAGGTGATACGCAGTATTTT.

This clonotype is medium-sized by share. The chain uses TRBV27 and TRBJ2-7; D might be TRBD2 (6 bases). The CDR3 loop spans 13 amino acids. Germline values: CDR1 MNHEY, CDR2 SMNVEV (reference sequence). With 5 bases removed from V and 7 bases from J, the gap between germline ends came to 15 bases. The DNA for the CDR3 is TGTGCCAGCAGTCCCTTAGCGGAGGTTGAGCAGTACTTC. As protein: CASSPLAEVEQYF.

In this sample, this clonotype turned up many times. The V and J genes are TRBV9 and TRBJ2-2; 10 nucleotides match TRBD1. The CDR3 is 15 amino acids. Losses at the gene ends were 5 bases for V and 2 bases for J; bases not matched to a gene: 3. Germline lookup yields CDR1 SGDLS and CDR2 YYNGEE. The CDR3 loop is CASRGQGSNTGELFF. For the CDR3, the DNA is TGTGCCAGCAGGGGACAGGGGAGTAACACCGGGGAGCTGTTTTTT.

This clonotype showed up many times. V is TRBV19 and J is TRBJ2-5; D not resolved. The germline CDR1 and CDR2 sequences are LNHDA and SQIVND (reference sequence). The V gene lost 9 bases and the J gene lost 1 base, with 9 bases spanning the gap. This CDR3 spans 12 amino acids. CDR3 bases: TGTGCCAGGACCCGCGTCCAAGAGACCCAGTACTTC. Translated: CARTRVQETQYF.

Concerning this clonotype itself: A much larger clone is a single base away; this may be a read error. No conserved phenylalanine or tryptophan ends this CDR3, so it is likely a read error. The V call is TRBV30, the J call TRBJ2-1; the D gene is possibly TRBD1 (5 bases). Trimming removed 5 bases at V and 4 bases at J, with 15 bases between. This CDR3 region has 14 residues. The germline CDR1 and CDR2 sequences are GTSNPN and SVGIG (reference sequence). CDR3 loop: CAWGFRAGYNEQFI. The CDR3 DNA follows: TGTGCCTGGGGTTTTCGGGCAGGGTACAATGAGCAGTTCATC.

This clonotype came up many times. CDR3 sequence reads: CASSFGTLPYNEQFF. The CDR3 nucleotides read TGCGCCAGCAGCTTCGGGACTCTCCCCTACAATGAGCAGTTCTTC. This chain connects TRBV5-1 to TRBJ2-1; perhaps TRBD2 as D (6 bases). The germline V and J ends were trimmed by 2 bases and 2 bases, with 11 bases remaining between them. CDR1 SGHRS and CDR2 YFSETQ come from the germline V gene. The CDR3 is 15 amino acids.

V usage is TRBV11-2 and J usage is TRBJ2-2; D gene unclear. Germline CDR1 is SGHAT and CDR2 is FQNNGV. This CDR3 is 15 amino acids long. Trimming removed 5 bases from V and 4 bases from J, with 14 bases in between. For the CDR3, the DNA is TGTGCCAGCAGCACGGCTGGACGGAGCACCGGGGAGCTGTTTTTT. Protein product: CASSTAGRSTGELFF.

This clonotype counts as medium-sized. The chain joins TRBV15 to TRBJ1-5; a weak D match, TRBD1 (5 bases). Germline V gives CDR1 LNHNV, CDR2 YYDKDF (reference sequence). CDR3 size: 14 residues. V lost 3 bases and J lost 7, with 13 bases in between. CDR3 region: CATSRDNLGQPQHF. For the CDR3, the DNA is TGTGCCACCAGCAGGGACAACCTGGGGCAGCCCCAGCATTTT.

The gene calls are TRBV11-2 and TRBJ2-5; TRBD2 matches 16 bases. V was clipped by 3 bases and J by 5 bases; unmatched bases: 12. CDR1 is SGHAT, CDR2 FQNNGV, per germline. The CDR3 spans 19 residues. CDR3 bases: TGTGCCAGCAGCTTCCACGGTGGGACTAGCGGGAGGGCCTATGAGACCCAGTACTTC. This codes for CASSFHGGTSGRAYETQYF.

This clonotype was counted ten times or more. This chain connects TRBV20-1 to TRBJ2-1; no firm D call. Trimming took 3 bases from V and 7 from J, leaving 16 bases between them. The germline CDR1 and CDR2 sequences are DFQATT and SNEGSKA (reference sequence). The CDR3 totals 14 residues. Written as DNA, the CDR3 is TGCAGTGCTAGCCCCGGCTCTAAAGTTAATGAGCAGTTCTTC. This gives the protein CSASPGSKVNEQFF.

In this sample, this clonotype turned up many times. The chain employs TRBV10-3 and TRBJ2-5; TRBD2 is a possible D gene (6 bases). The CDR3 consists of 15 residues. The V gene's germline CDR1 is ENHRY and CDR2 SYGVKD. Between the trimmed V and J ends, which lost 3 bases and 5 bases, there was a span of 16 bases. The CDR3 loop is CAISDPAGLRETQYF. The DNA for the CDR3 is TGTGCCATCAGTGACCCGGCGGGACTCCGCGAGACCCAGTACTTC.

This clonotype was detected ten times or more. The chain joins TRBV12-3 or TRBV12-4 to TRBJ1-6, with D maybe TRBD1 (5 bases). The CDR3 extends over 15 amino acids. Trimming removed 6 bases at V and 2 bases at J, with 11 bases between. Here the CDR3 reads CASSGRVTYNSPLHF. The CDR3 bases are TGTGCCAGCAGCGGCAGGGTAACCTATAATTCACCCCTCCACTTT.

This clonotype is labeled as medium-sized (0.01 to 0.1%). The chain employs TRBV5-1 and TRBJ2-3, with 7 bases aligning to TRBD2. The J segment lost 2 bases and the V segment lost 4 bases, leaving 10 bases of the junction unmatched. This CDR3 region has 16 residues. Germline loops: CDR1 SGHRS, CDR2 YFSETQ. The CDR3, as DNA: TGCGCCAGCAGCCCACTAGCGACCCTGAACACAGATACGCAGTATTTT. Its translation is CASSPLATLNTDTQYF.

This clonotype has just a few counts. The V call is TRBV7-2, the J call TRBJ2-5; TRBD2 might be the D (5 bases). The CDR3 runs to 14 residues. Trimming cost V 0 bases and J 5 bases, with 10 bases left between them. Germline V gene sequence: CDR1 SGHTA, CDR2 FQGNSA. CDR3 sequence reads: CASSLAGVLETQYF. The CDR3, as DNA: TGTGCCAGCAGCTTAGCGGGAGTCCTTGAGACCCAGTACTTC.

Many counts were recorded for this clonotype. The chain couples TRBV2 to TRBJ1-1; 9 positions agree with TRBD1. This CDR3 has 16 residues. V shed 1 base, J shed 1 base, and the junction held 4 bases outside the gene matches. Germline V gene sequence: CDR1 SNHLY, CDR2 FYNNEI. The DNA of the CDR3 is TGTGCCAGCAGTGAAGACAGGGGGCGGGGGAACACTGAAGCTTTCTTT. Translated: CASSEDRGRGNTEAFF.

This clonotype was detected only a few times. The V and J genes are TRBV5-1 and TRBJ2-3; D may be TRBD1 (6 bases). The CDR3 is 16 residues long. Germline CDR1 is SGHRS and CDR2 is YFSETQ. V lost 0 bases and J 1 base, leaving 12 bases between the germline ends. CDR3 nucleotide sequence: TGCGCCAGCAGCTTGGCCGCAGGGGTAGGCACAGATACGCAGTATTTT. Its protein product is CASSLAAGVGTDTQYF.

The genes are TRBV29-1 and TRBJ2-7; TRBD1 agrees at 8 bases. There are 14 residues in the CDR3. The germline CDR1 and CDR2 sequences are SQVTM and ANQGSEA. V lost 7 bases, J lost 3 bases, and 11 bases stayed unmatched. Here the CDR3 reads CSAIDRGRNYEQYF. In DNA form, the CDR3 reads TGCAGCGCCATAGACAGGGGTAGGAACTACGAGCAGTACTTC.

V is TRBV27 and J is TRBJ1-1, with D uncertain. This CDR3 is built from 12 residues. Between the trimmed V and J ends, which lost 6 bases and 0 bases, there was a span of 5 bases. Germline-derived CDR1 and CDR2 are MNHEY and SMNVEV (reference sequence). In DNA, the CDR3 is TGTGCCAGCAGGGGTCTGAACACTGAAGCTTTCTTT. Translating gives CASRGLNTEAFF.

This clonotype has ten or more counts. The rearrangement links TRBV29-1 to TRBJ2-1, with a possible D match to TRBD2 (5 bases). This CDR3 region has 14 residues. CDR1 and CDR2 (germline): SQVTM, ANQGSEA. Trimming removed 6 bases at V and 0 bases at J, with 12 bases between. The CDR3 coding sequence is TGCAGCGTCGCACCCGGGGACTCCTACAATGAGCAGTTCTTC. It yields the protein CSVAPGDSYNEQFF.